The 23 T cell receptor beta chains reported below all come from one sample, sequenced in a study of blood T cell repertoires in COVID-19. This table comes from immunoSEQ multiplex PCR, and its TCRdb copy is limited to in-frame clones, with some not included. The table shows around 150,000 clones, with around 87% occurring only once. Sequenced sample: PBMCs or T cells enriched from blood (not recorded which). All receptors derive from a woman aged 45-59 years who had recovered from COVID-19.

The chain employs TRBV30 and TRBJ2-7; 9 bases line up with TRBD1. V lost 4 bases, J lost 6 bases, and 7 bases stayed unmatched. Germline assignment: CDR1 GTSNPN and CDR2 SVGIG (reference sequence). The CDR3 is 13 amino acids. DNA of the CDR3: TGTGCCTGGACCCCGGGACAGGGTGGCGAGCAGTACTTC. This sequence encodes CAWTPGQGGEQYF.

The chain uses TRBV19 and TRBJ1-5; 8 bases match TRBD1. This CDR3 spans 14 amino acids. Germline values: CDR1 LNHDA, CDR2 SQIVND (reference sequence). V trimming: 5 bases; J trimming: 7 bases; junction bases outside the gene matches: 7. CDR3: CASSFRGLGQPQHF. For the CDR3, the DNA is TGTGCCAGTAGTTTCAGGGGGCTAGGGCAGCCCCAGCATTTT.

The rearrangement joins TRBV7-9 to TRBJ2-7; D uncertain. CDR1 and CDR2 from the germline V gene are SEHNR and FQNEAQ (reference sequence). The germline V and J ends were trimmed by 1 base and 3 bases, with 10 bases remaining between them. This CDR3 region has 14 residues. Here the CDR3 DNA reads TGTGCCAGCAGCTTAGAGGTAGCCATCTACGAGCAGTACTTC. Protein product: CASSLEVAIYEQYF.

The chain uses TRBV19 and TRBJ2-3; tentatively, D is TRBD2 (6 bases). The CDR3 consists of 16 residues. V lost 3 bases, J lost 0 bases, and 13 bases lay in between. From germline, CDR1 is LNHDA and CDR2 SQIVND (reference sequence). CDR3 sequence reads: CASSMGGAASTDTQYF. The CDR3 DNA reads TGTGCCAGTAGTATGGGCGGGGCCGCTAGCACAGATACGCAGTATTTT. Based on the CDR3 plus reference TRBV19 and TRBJ2-3, the full variable domain is DGGITQSPKYLFRKEGQNVTLSCEQNLNHDAMYWYRQDPGQGLRLIYYSQIVNDFQKGDIAEGYSVSREKKESFPLTVTSAQKNPTAFYLCASSMGGAASTDTQYFGPGTRLTVL.

In DNA form, the CDR3 reads TGTGCCAGCAGCCAAAAGTCGGGGGGGCCAGGGGAGCAGTTCTTC. It is translated as CASSQKSGGPGEQFF. The chain has TRBV4-2 and TRBJ2-1; 8 bases are a match to TRBD2. The CDR3 loop spans 15 amino acids. V dropped 2 bases and J dropped 10; count of bases not matched to a gene: 10. CDR1 and CDR2 from the germline V gene are LGHNA and YNFKEQ.

V usage is TRBV6-2 or TRBV6-3 and J usage is TRBJ1-1; D is possibly TRBD1 (6 bases). Germline values: CDR1 MNHEY, CDR2 SVGEGT. V dropped 2 bases and J dropped 1 base, with 8 bases sitting between them. The CDR3 extends over 14 amino acids. As DNA, the CDR3 is TGTGCCAGCAGTTACCGGACAGCGAACACTGAAGCTTTCTTT. Encoded protein: CASSYRTANTEAFF.

V and J are TRBV11-1 and TRBJ2-7; maybe TRBD1 (6 bases). The CDR3 is 16 amino acids. V shed 1 base and J shed 0 bases, with 13 bases lying between them. Germline-derived CDR1 and CDR2 are SGHAT and FQDESV (reference sequence). The DNA of the CDR3 is TGTGCCAGCAGCTTAGGGTGGACAGCGAACTCCTACGAGCAGTACTTC. Its protein product is CASSLGWTANSYEQYF.

This clone has a single count. The rearrangement joins TRBV2 to TRBJ2-7, with TRBD1 identical over 7 bases. Germline V gene sequence: CDR1 SNHLY, CDR2 FYNNEI. This CDR3 spans 14 amino acids. The trim removed 4 bases at V and 3 bases at J, leaving 6 bases unmatched. The CDR3 DNA sequence: TGTGCCAGCAGTGCACAGGGGACCCTCTACGAGCAGTACTTC. Protein: CASSAQGTLYEQYF.

The V and J genes are TRBV20-1 and TRBJ2-7; D ambiguous. The CDR3 loop spans 13 amino acids. Germline loops: CDR1 DFQATT, CDR2 SNEGSKA (reference sequence). Trimming left V 3 bases short and J 7 bases short, with 16 bases between. The CDR3 sequence is CSASSYPSGEQYF. CDR3 nucleotides: TGCAGTGCTAGTTCGTATCCCTCCGGGGAGCAGTACTTC.

This chain links TRBV3-1 (or the pseudogene TRBV3-2) with TRBJ1-5; D is ambiguous. This CDR3 is 15 amino acids long. V dropped 2 bases and J dropped 5 bases, with 13 bases sitting between them. Germline CDR1 and CDR2: LGHDT and YNNKEL (reference sequence). The CDR3: CASSQFGGIDQPQHF. The CDR3 DNA follows: TGTGCCAGCAGCCAATTTGGCGGGATCGATCAGCCCCAGCATTTT.

The chain is built from TRBV5-1 and TRBJ1-4; D not resolved. V was trimmed by 4 bases and J by 7 bases, leaving 20 bases between them. The germline V gene encodes CDR1 SGHRS and CDR2 YFSETQ. The length of the CDR3 is 16 residues. DNA of the CDR3: TGCGCCAGCAGCCCCTTAGCGCCGGGGATGAGTGAAAAACTGTTTTTT. The encoded protein is CASSPLAPGMSEKLFF.

The chain combines TRBV7-2 with TRBJ1-4, with 7 positions matching TRBD1. Trimming at V came to 0 bases and at J to 4 bases, leaving 5 bases not matched to a gene. CDR1 and CDR2 from the germline V gene are SGHTA and FQGNSA. The CDR3 length is 16 residues. CDR3 protein: CASSLAPGGINEKLFF. CDR3 nucleotide sequence: TGTGCCAGCAGCTTAGCGCCAGGGGGGATTAATGAAAAACTGTTTTTT.

The chain combines TRBV11-2 with TRBJ2-7; TRBD2 might be the D (6 bases). Germline assignment: CDR1 SGHAT and CDR2 FQNNGV. CDR3 size: 14 residues. With 5 bases removed from V and 4 bases from J, the gap between germline ends came to 15 bases. CDR3 residues: CASSPRDSVYEQYF. DNA for the CDR3: TGTGCCAGCAGCCCCCGGGACTCAGTATACGAGCAGTACTTC.

About this clone itself: Its ends do not fully match the called genes, so a read error is possible. V gene TRBV7-7 combines with J gene TRBJ2-2; D possibly corresponds to TRBD1 (5 bases). Looked up from germline, CDR1 is SSHAT and CDR2 is FNYEAQ (reference sequence). This CDR3 has 16 amino acids. The CDR3 coding sequence is TGTGCTAGCAGCGAAAGGCGGACACCTGACGCCGGGGAGCTGTTTTTT. Protein sequence: CASSERRTPDAGELFF.

The chain couples TRBV7-2 to TRBJ2-4, with 9 bases that match TRBD1. The V gene end was trimmed by 1 base and the J gene end by 4 bases; junction bases not matched to a gene: 2. The CDR3 is 15 residues long. CDR1 is SGHTA, CDR2 FQGNSA, per germline. In DNA form, the CDR3 reads TGTGCCAGCAGCTTAGGGGGGACAGGGAAAAACATTCAGTACTTC. This encodes CASSLGGTGKNIQYF.

This sequence joins TRBV19 and TRBJ1-2; unclear D gene. CDR1 LNHDA and CDR2 SQIVND come from the germline V gene (reference sequence). V shed 1 base and J shed 2 bases, with 14 bases lying between them. The CDR3 is 16 residues long. The CDR3 nucleotides are TGTGCCAGTAGTATAGGAGGGCCCGAGACCAACTATGGCTACACCTTC. Translating it yields CASSIGGPETNYGYTF.

This clone was observed once. V and J are TRBV19 and TRBJ2-1; 11 bases are a match to TRBD2. CDR3 size: 15 residues. The V gene's germline CDR1 is LNHDA and CDR2 SQIVND (reference sequence). The trim removed 7 bases at V and 5 bases at J, leaving 7 bases unmatched. DNA of the CDR3: TGTGCCAGTAACCAACTAGCGGGGGCAGACAATGAGCAGTTCTTC. Residues: CASNQLAGADNEQFF.

This clone was recorded a few times. The CDR3 is CASRYRGSYEQYF. CDR3 DNA sequence: TGTGCCAGCAGGTACAGGGGCTCCTACGAGCAGTACTTC. The J gene is TRBJ2-7, the V gene TRBV2; TRBD1 agrees at 7 bases. V was clipped by 6 bases and J by 0 bases; unmatched bases: 2. Germline CDR1 SNHLY, CDR2 FYNNEI. CDR3 size: 13 residues. The complete variable domain, with remaining parts taken from reference TRBV2 and TRBJ2-7, reads EPEVTQTPSHQVTQMGQEVILRCVPISNHLYFYWYRQILGQKVEFLVSFYNNEISEKSEIFDDQFSVERPDGSNFTLKIRSTKLEDSAMYFCASRYRGSYEQYFGPGTRLTVT.

Only a few counts were recorded for this clone. V usage is TRBV9 and J usage is TRBJ2-7; the match to TRBD1 covers 11 bases. CDR3 size: 14 residues. Per germline, CDR1 SGDLS and CDR2 YYNGEE. After removal of 6 bases from V and 5 bases from J, the junction contained 7 bases not matched to a gene. CDR3 nucleotide sequence: TGTGCCAGCAACGGACAGGGGGCCGGCGACGAGCAGTACTTC. Amino acids: CASNGQGAGDEQYF.

The chain employs TRBV3-1 (or the pseudogene TRBV3-2) and TRBJ2-5; TRBD2 might be the D (5 bases). Germline lookup yields CDR1 LGHDT and CDR2 YNNKEL (reference sequence). The CDR3 covers 14 residues. Trimming removed 4 bases at V and 5 bases at J, with 14 bases between. The CDR3 spells CASSLPGFRETQYF. The CDR3 DNA follows: TGTGCCAGCAGCCTCCCGGGGTTCCGGGAGACCCAGTACTTC.

The chain is built from TRBV14 and TRBJ2-3; D unresolved. The CDR3 has 16 amino acids. CDR1 SGHDN and CDR2 FVKESK come from the germline V gene. With 1 base removed from V and 0 bases from J, the gap between germline ends came to 11 bases. The CDR3 region is CASSQGKTTSTDTQYF. CDR3 DNA sequence: TGTGCCAGCAGCCAAGGGAAGACAACTAGCACAGATACGCAGTATTTT.

This clone was found once. V is TRBV7-2 and J is TRBJ2-2, with D possibly matching TRBD1 (6 bases). The CDR3 length is 16 residues. The V end was cut by 6 bases, the J end by 1 base, with 15 bases between. Per germline, CDR1 SGHTA and CDR2 FQGNSA. The CDR3 nucleotides read TGTGCCAGCAGTTCTAGGGGGACACTGAACACCGGGGAGCTGTTTTTT. Translated: CASSSRGTLNTGELFF.

The gene calls are TRBV11-2 and TRBJ2-3, with TRBD1 matching 7 bases. CDR1 is SGHAT, CDR2 FQNNGV, per germline. V shed 5 bases and J 1 base; nucleotides not matched to a gene: 15. The CDR3 contains 18 residues. The CDR3 DNA is TGTGCCAGCAGCCAAGGGGGCGGCACCGATTTAGGCACAGATACGCAGTATTTT. Its protein is CASSQGGGTDLGTDTQYF.